One and the same sample provided the 14 T cell receptor beta chains below, sequenced in a study of cytotoxic CD8 clonotypes in ibrutinib-treated CLL. Sequencing was performed with immunoSEQ multiplex PCR; in TCRdb, only in-frame clones are kept and a portion is missing. The sample comprises tens of thousands of clones, 75% to 95% of which are singletons, and 3.1% rests with the top ten. Source: PBMCs, taken after 12 months of ibrutinib treatment. These receptor sequences come from a human donor with chronic lymphocytic leukemia.

This CDR3 is CASSPRGVQIYEQYF. DNA of the CDR3: TGTGCCAGTAGCCCCAGGGGTGTCCAAATCTACGAGCAGTACTTC. The chain links TRBV19 to TRBJ2-7, with TRBD1 as a possible D gene (6 bases). The CDR3 is made up of 15 amino acids. V lost 6 bases, J lost 3 bases, and 18 bases lay in between. Germline V gives CDR1 LNHDA, CDR2 SQIVND (reference sequence).

The chain is built from TRBV4-2 and TRBJ1-4; 9 bases are a match to TRBD1. This CDR3 contains 16 residues. From germline, CDR1 is LGHNA and CDR2 YNFKEQ. Germline trimming cut 1 base from V and 6 bases from J; bases unmatched to any gene: 6. Here the CDR3 reads CASSQVIGTGYEKLFF. CDR3 in DNA: TGTGCCAGCAGCCAAGTAATCGGGACAGGGTATGAAAAACTGTTTTTT.

V is TRBV5-1 and J is TRBJ2-7; possibly TRBD1 for D (6 bases). Per the germline V gene, CDR1 is SGHRS and CDR2 is YFSETQ. V was pared by 0 bases and J by 0 bases, with 13 bases between. This CDR3 spans 16 amino acids. The CDR3 protein is CASSLVGGRSSYEQYF. The CDR3 DNA is TGCGCCAGCAGCTTGGTTGGGGGCCGTAGCTCCTACGAGCAGTACTTC.

V and J are TRBV7-9 and TRBJ2-1; D gene unclear. CDR1 SEHNR and CDR2 FQNEAQ come from the germline V gene (reference sequence). The CDR3 is 11 residues long. The V gene lost 3 bases and the J gene lost 9 bases, with 6 bases spanning the gap. The CDR3 DNA reads TGTGCCAGCAGCTTCCCCAGTGAGCAGTTCTTC. Its translation: CASSFPSEQFF.

V is TRBV19 and J is TRBJ2-3, with a possible D match to TRBD1 (5 bases). V lost 3 bases and J 1 base, leaving 17 bases between the germline ends. CDR1 and CDR2 (germline): LNHDA, SQIVND (reference sequence). The length of the CDR3 is 17 residues. The CDR3 loop is CASSIWAGLGGTDTQYF. CDR3 sequence (DNA): TGTGCCAGTAGTATTTGGGCAGGGTTAGGTGGCACAGATACGCAGTATTTT.

This clone appeared once. V is TRBV28 and J is TRBJ1-2, with 7 bases identical to TRBD1. Losses at the gene ends were 8 bases for V and 0 bases for J; bases not matched to a gene: 6. Germline V CDR1 and CDR2: MDHEN, SYDVKM. This CDR3 spans 14 amino acids. In DNA form, the CDR3 reads TGTGCCAGCGGGACAGCCGTTTCTAACTATGGCTACACCTTC. As protein: CASGTAVSNYGYTF.

This chain links TRBV5-1 with TRBJ2-5, with 7 bases aligning to TRBD2. There are 17 residues in the CDR3. V shed 0 bases and J 4 bases; nucleotides not matched to a gene: 12. Germline V lookup: CDR1 SGHRS, CDR2 YFSETQ. The CDR3 loop reads CASSLGSAGDPPETQYF. The CDR3 nucleotides are TGCGCCAGCAGCTTGGGTTCTGCGGGAGACCCCCCAGAGACCCAGTACTTC.

This rearrangement joins TRBV7-6 to TRBJ1-2, with D unclear. The germline V gene encodes CDR1 SGHVS and CDR2 FNYEAQ. This CDR3 region has 17 residues. Deletions cut 1 base from V and 3 bases from J, with 18 bases between. CDR3 nucleotide sequence: TGTGCCAGCAGCTTAGTCCCTGGATCCTGGGATCACTATGGCTACACCTTC. It is translated as CASSLVPGSWDHYGYTF.

This chain joins TRBV7-6 and TRBJ2-1; D remains ambiguous. Germline CDR1 SGHVS, CDR2 FNYEAQ. The length of the CDR3 is 16 residues. Trimming stripped 1 base from V and 0 bases from J, with 10 bases between. This chain's CDR3 is CASSLVGGSSYNEQFF. The DNA for the CDR3 is TGTGCCAGCAGCTTAGTGGGCGGAAGCTCCTACAATGAGCAGTTCTTC.

V usage is TRBV4-3 and J usage is TRBJ1-1; the D is unclear. The germline CDR1 and CDR2 sequences are LGHNA and YSLEER. This CDR3 is built from 13 residues. Trimming cost V 4 bases and J 4 bases, with 10 bases left between them. CDR3 DNA sequence: TGCGCCAGCAGCCGGGGTGTCGGCACTGAAGCTTTCTTT. This sequence encodes CASSRGVGTEAFF.

The rearrangement joins TRBV29-1 to TRBJ2-3; 7 nucleotides line up with TRBD2. V lost 0 bases to trimming and J lost 4 bases; unmatched junction nucleotides: 4. CDR1 and CDR2 from the germline V gene are SQVTM and ANQGSEA. There are 14 residues in the CDR3. The CDR3 nucleotides are TGCAGCGTTGAAGATCATCGGGAGGCAGATACGCAGTATTTT. Its protein product is CSVEDHREADTQYF.

This chain joins TRBV5-6 and TRBJ2-3; 10 bases align to TRBD2. After removal of 2 bases from V and 5 bases from J, the junction contained 5 bases not matched to a gene. CDR1 and CDR2 (germline): SGHDT, YYEEEE. CDR3 length equals 15 residues. CDR3 residues: CASSFLAGVVDTQYF. The CDR3 DNA reads as TGTGCCAGCAGCTTTCTAGCGGGAGTTGTAGATACGCAGTATTTT.

Written as DNA, the CDR3 is TGTGCCAGTAGACCCGGGAGCGGAGAGACCCAGTACTTC. This gives the protein CASRPGSGETQYF. The rearrangement uses TRBV19 and TRBJ2-5; possible D gene TRBD2, 6 bases. The CDR3 is 13 amino acids. CDR1 is LNHDA and CDR2 is SQIVND in the germline V gene (reference sequence). V was cut by 6 bases and J by 4 bases, with 12 bases left in between. Combining the CDR3 with reference TRBV19 and TRBJ2-5 gives the whole variable domain DGGITQSPKYLFRKEGQNVTLSCEQNLNHDAMYWYRQDPGQGLRLIYYSQIVNDFQKGDIAEGYSVSREKKESFPLTVTSAQKNPTAFYLCASRPGSGETQYFGPGTRLLVL.

The chain uses TRBV19 and TRBJ1-6; TRBD1 aligns across 10 bases. J lost 5 bases, V lost 3 bases, and 1 base had no gene match. Germline V gives CDR1 LNHDA, CDR2 SQIVND (reference sequence). The CDR3 is 15 amino acids. CDR3 in amino acids: CASSMGQGNNSPLHF. The CDR3 DNA is TGTGCCAGTAGTATGGGACAGGGGAATAATTCACCCCTCCACTTT. Complete variable domain (other parts from reference TRBV19 and TRBJ1-6): DGGITQSPKYLFRKEGQNVTLSCEQNLNHDAMYWYRQDPGQGLRLIYYSQIVNDFQKGDIAEGYSVSREKKESFPLTVTSAQKNPTAFYLCASSMGQGNNSPLHFGNGTRLTVT.